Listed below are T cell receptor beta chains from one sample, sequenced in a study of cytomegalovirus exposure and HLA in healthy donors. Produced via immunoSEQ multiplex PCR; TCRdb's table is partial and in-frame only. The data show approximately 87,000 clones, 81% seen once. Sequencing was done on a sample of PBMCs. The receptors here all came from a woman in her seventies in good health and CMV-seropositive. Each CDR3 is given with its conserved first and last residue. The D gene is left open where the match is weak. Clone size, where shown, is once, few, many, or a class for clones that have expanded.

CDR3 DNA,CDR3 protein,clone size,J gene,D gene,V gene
TGTGCCAGTAGTACATCCACACGACTAGCTGAACGCTCCTACAATGAGCAGTTCTTC,CASSTSTRLAERSYNEQFF,.,TRBJ2-1,TRBD2,TRBV19
TGCGCCAGCAGCCAAAGGAGGAGGGAATTGCAGTACTTC,CASSQRRRELQYF,few,TRBJ2-7,.,TRBV4-1
TGTGCCAGCAGCCTTCGGGGGCGGGAGGGCCTCAATGAGCAGTTCTTC,CASSLRGREGLNEQFF,.,TRBJ2-1,TRBD2,TRBV6-4
TGTGCCAGCTCACCATCCTCTGCGATTTACTACGAGCAGTACTTC,CASSPSSAIYYEQYF,.,TRBJ2-7,.,TRBV18
TGTGCCAGCAGCTTAGGACAGGGACTCACTGAAGCTTTCTTT,CASSLGQGLTEAFF,.,TRBJ1-1,TRBD1,TRBV7-2
TGCAGCGTTGTTCTGGGAGCCCGCAATCCCAATGGCAATCAGCCCCAGCATTTT,CSVVLGARNPNGNQPQHF,.,TRBJ1-5,.,TRBV29-1
TGTGCCAGCAACCAAGACCACAGCTATGGCTACACCTTC,CASNQDHSYGYTF,.,TRBJ1-2,.,TRBV7-9
TGTGCTAGTGGGGGGGGGACTAGCGGTTCCTACGAGCAGTACTTC,CASGGGTSGSYEQYF,few,TRBJ2-7,TRBD2,TRBV12-5
TGTGCCAGCACCTCTGGGACAGGGGGGAGTGGGGCCAACGTCCTGACTTTC,CASTSGTGGSGANVLTF,.,TRBJ2-6,TRBD1,TRBV7-9
TGTGCCAGCAGCCCTCAACGGGGGGTCGGGGAGCTGTTTTTT,CASSPQRGVGELFF,.,TRBJ2-2,TRBD2,TRBV11-2
TGTGCCAGTGGATGGACAGGGAGCCCCGGGGAGCTGTTTTTT,CASGWTGSPGELFF,.,TRBJ2-2,TRBD1,TRBV19